The T cell receptor (beta chain) described here comes from a study of shared clonotypes between healthy human individuals. Sorted-subset replicate PCR reactions were performed with about 200 ng DNA, corresponding to tens of thousands of T cell genomes. The data were produced by immunoSEQ multiplex PCR, yet TCRdb's version contains in-frame clones alone and is incomplete. Among about 2.2 million clones listed, about 93% were seen once. Comments on this clone: This CDR3 is also generated by other DNA sequences in the sample.

The V end was cut by 2 bases, the J end by 3 bases, with 5 bases between. The CDR3 has 12 residues. Per the germline V gene, CDR1 is SGHAT and CDR2 is FQNNGV. Selected positively for CCR7 and CD45RO-negative, naive CD8 cells excluded terminally differentiated effector memory CD45RA+ cells. This clonotype was obtained from a man aged 18-30 years in good health. Some clones in this sample may be carry-over from other donors' samples. Sequenced input: naive CD8+ T cells from PBMCs. The chain uses TRBV11-2 and TRBJ2-7; D is ambiguous. This chain's CDR3 is CASSLSSYEQYF. The DNA of the CDR3 is TGTGCCAGCAGCTTAAGCAGCTACGAGCAGTACTTC.